Listed below are T cell receptor beta chains from one sample, sequenced in a study of cytomegalovirus exposure and HLA in healthy donors. The method was immunoSEQ multiplex PCR; TCRdb's version includes in-frame clones alone and lacks a portion of them. This table has tens of thousands of clones, less than 80% appearing once. The specimen was PBMCs. These receptors all stem from a male donor in good health and CMV-seronegative. CDR3s include the opening cysteine and the closing phenylalanine or tryptophan. The D gene is left open where the match is weak. Size tells how often a clone was seen (once, few, many) or the class of an expanded clone, and some rows leave it out.

TRBJ1-1 | NA | 14 | NA | TRBV4-3 | CASSQDRRVTEAFF | TGCGCCAGCAGCCAAGATCGCAGGGTAACTGAAGCTTTCTTT
TRBJ2-7 | TRBD2 | 15 | NA | TRBV5-1 | CASSSLAGGPNQQYF | TGCGCCAGCAGCTCACTAGCGGGAGGGCCGAATCAGCAGTACTTC
TRBJ2-5 | TRBD1 | 12 | NA | TRBV29-1 | CSVGQGQETQYF | TGCAGCGTAGGACAGGGGCAAGAGACCCAGTACTTC
TRBJ2-7 | TRBD1 | 16 | few | TRBV9 | CASSSTGTGAIDEQYF | TGTGCCAGCAGCAGCACCGGGACAGGGGCAATAGACGAGCAGTACTTC
TRBJ2-4 | TRBD2 | 15 | NA | TRBV7-9 | CASSSGRGVLNIQYF | TGTGCCAGCAGCTCCGGGAGGGGAGTCTTAAACATTCAGTACTTC
TRBJ1-1 | TRBD1 | 16 | NA | TRBV18 | CASSPRQDREDTEAFF | TGTGCCAGCTCACCACGGCAGGACAGGGAGGACACTGAAGCTTTCTTT
TRBJ2-7 | TRBD2 | 14 | NA | TRBV9 | CASSPRREIGEQYF | TGTGCCAGCAGCCCAAGGCGGGAGATCGGCGAGCAGTACTTC
TRBJ1-2 | NA | 17 | NA | TRBV2 | CASSEGVQGMSRYGYTF | TGTGCCAGCAGTGAGGGGGTACAGGGTATGTCTAGGTATGGCTACACCTTC
TRBJ2-1 | NA | 14 | NA | TRBV7-3 | CASSLDRSNNEQFF | TGTGCCAGCAGCTTAGACAGGTCAAACAATGAGCAGTTCTTC
TRBJ2-7 | TRBD1 | 12 | NA | TRBV30 | CAWSVDRGEQYF | TGTGCCTGGAGTGTAGACAGGGGCGAGCAGTACTTC
TRBJ2-7 | TRBD1 | 19 | once | TRBV11-2 | CASSLDPPDRDRFFYEQYF | TGTGCCAGCAGCTTAGATCCCCCGGACCGGGACAGATTTTTTTACGAGCAGTACTTC
TRBJ1-1 | NA | 14 | NA | TRBV11-2 | CASSFVEGNTEAFF | TGTGCCAGCAGCTTCGTAGAGGGGAACACTGAAGCTTTCTTT
TRBJ2-3 | NA | 16 | NA | TRBV5-4 | CASSLEGAAGTDTQYF | TGTGCCAGCAGCTTGGAAGGGGCGGCCGGCACAGATACGCAGTATTTT
TRBJ1-4 | TRBD1 | 14 | NA | TRBV5-1 | CASSWTGTNEKLFF | TGCGCCAGCAGTTGGACAGGGACAAATGAAAAACTGTTTTTT
TRBJ2-1 | NA | 17 | NA | TRBV21-1 | CASSIKAGENSYNEQFF | TGTGCCAGCAGCATAAAAGCGGGGGAGAACTCCTACAATGAGCAGTTCTTC
TRBJ1-1 | TRBD1 | 14 | NA | TRBV28 | CASRLTGRFTEAFF | TGTGCCAGCAGATTGACAGGGAGATTCACTGAAGCTTTCTTT
TRBJ1-1 | NA | 14 | once | TRBV19 | CASSMSGGGTEAFF | TGTGCCAGTAGTATGTCCGGGGGGGGCACTGAAGCTTTCTTT
TRBJ1-5 | NA | 14 | NA | TRBV6-1 | CASSLRAGDQPQHF | TGTGCCAGCTCTCTCAGGGCCGGAGATCAGCCCCAGCATTTT
TRBJ2-3 | TRBD2 | 17 | NA | TRBV9 | CASSVGAGAGSTDTQYF | TGTGCCAGCAGCGTCGGGGCGGGAGCTGGGAGCACAGATACGCAGTATTTT
TRBJ2-6 | TRBD2 | 18 | NA | TRBV4-3 | CASSRGGTSGVRANVLTF | TGCGCCAGCAGCCGCGGGGGGACTAGCGGGGTGAGGGCCAACGTCCTGACTTTC
TRBJ1-6 | NA | 15 | NA | TRBV27 | CASSLSGSYNSPLHF | TGTGCCAGCAGTTTATCCGGCTCCTATAATTCACCCCTCCACTTT
TRBJ1-2 | NA | 16 | NA | TRBV2 | CASSEYFAERSYGYTF | TGTGCCAGCAGTGAATATTTTGCAGAGCGGTCCTATGGCTACACCTTC
TRBJ2-4 | TRBD1 | 15 | NA | TRBV28 | CASRDRGLAKNIQYF | TGTGCCAGCAGAGACAGGGGATTAGCCAAAAACATTCAGTACTTC
TRBJ2-3 | NA | 15 | NA | TRBV5-1 | CASSSLILATDTQYF | TGCGCCAGCAGCTCCTTAATTTTGGCCACAGATACGCAGTATTTT
TRBJ1-2 | TRBD1 | 11 | NA | TRBV7-2 | CAHPRGRGYTF | TGTGCCCACCCCAGGGGGCGAGGCTACACCTTC
TRBJ1-2 | TRBD1 | 15 | NA | TRBV6-6 | CASSYYPGGPYGYTF | TGTGCCAGCAGTTATTACCCAGGGGGACCCTATGGCTACACCTTC
TRBJ2-7 | NA | 16 | NA | TRBV7-2 | CASSFQTGLAFYEQYF | TGTGCCAGCAGCTTCCAAACTGGACTGGCTTTCTACGAGCAGTACTTC
TRBJ1-6 | NA | 16 | NA | TRBV11-2 | CASSLGPSSYNSPLHF | TGTGCCAGCAGCTTAGGCCCTAGCTCCTATAATTCACCCCTCCACTTT
TRBJ1-4 | NA | 12 | NA | TRBV7-2 | CASSLMSEKLFF | TGTGCCAGCAGCTTAATGAGTGAAAAACTGTTTTTT
TRBJ1-1 | NA | 13 | NA | TRBV7-2 | CASSLNRNTEAFF | TGTGCCAGCAGCTTAAATAGAAACACTGAAGCTTTCTTT
TRBJ2-1 | NA | 15 | few | TRBV6-5 | CASSDSAGSYNEQFF | TGTGCCAGCAGTGACTCAGCGGGCTCCTACAATGAGCAGTTCTTC
TRBJ2-7 | NA | 12 | NA | TRBV7-9 | CASSFRSYEQYF | TGTGCCAGCAGCTTTCGCTCCTACGAGCAGTACTTC
TRBJ2-7 | NA | 12 | NA | TRBV28 | CASSLRGYEQYF | TGTGCCAGCAGCCTCAGGGGCTACGAGCAGTACTTC
TRBJ2-3 | TRBD1 | 15 | NA | TRBV19 | CASSIGGQITDTQYF | TGTGCCAGTAGTATTGGGGGACAGATCACAGATACGCAGTATTTT
TRBJ2-2 | NA | 12 | few | TRBV2 | CASSADTGELFF | TGTGCCAGCAGTGCGGACACCGGGGAGCTGTTTTTT
TRBJ1-2 | NA | 16 | NA | TRBV30 | CAWRANTGGIVLGYTF | TGTGCCTGGAGAGCGAATACGGGGGGCATTGTTCTTGGCTACACCTTC
TRBJ1-2 | NA | 14 | few | TRBV29-1 | CSVGVRGMANGYTF | TGCAGCGTTGGGGTTCGGGGTATGGCGAATGGCTACACCTTC
TRBJ2-1 | TRBD1 | 14 | NA | TRBV19 | CASSPDRGANEQFF | TGTGCCAGTAGCCCGGACAGGGGTGCGAATGAGCAGTTCTTC
TRBJ2-2 | NA | 14 | NA | TRBV18 | CASSPPTRSWGVFF | TGTGCCAGCTCACCACCAACGCGGTCCTGGGGGGTGTTTTTT
TRBJ2-2 | NA | 13 | NA | TRBV6-6 | CASSFTETGELFF | TGTGCCAGCAGTTTCACAGAGACCGGGGAGCTGTTTTTT
TRBJ1-6 | NA | 15 | few | TRBV28 | CASSFQGTTRSPLHF | TGTGCCAGCAGCTTCCAGGGGACGACCCGTTCACCCCTCCACTTT
TRBJ2-7 | TRBD1 | 18 | NA | TRBV7-2 | CASSRSAGTGGVSYEQYF | TGTGCCAGCAGCCGTTCTGCCGGGACAGGGGGCGTCTCCTACGAGCAGTACTTC
TRBJ1-2 | NA | 16 | once | TRBV28 | CASMGGDLGGDYGYTF | TGTGCCAGCATGGGCGGGGATTTGGGGGGTGACTATGGCTACACCTTC
TRBJ2-7 | NA | 12 | few | TRBV28 | CASSLKREEQYF | TGTGCCAGCAGTTTAAAGCGAGAAGAGCAGTACTTC
TRBJ1-5 | NA | 13 | NA | TRBV2 | CASSQQTDQPQHF | TGTGCCAGCAGTCAACAGACGGATCAGCCCCAGCATTTT
TRBJ2-3 | NA | 12 | NA | TRBV30 | CAWSRGGDTQYF | TGTGCCTGGAGTCGGGGTGGAGATACGCAGTATTTT
TRBJ1-4 | NA | 13 | NA | TRBV27 | CASGGGHNEKLFF | TGTGCCAGCGGGGGCGGGCATAATGAAAAACTGTTTTTT
TRBJ1-4 | NA | 14 | few | TRBV28 | CASSLLADNEKLFF | TGTGCCAGCAGTTTACTGGCAGATAATGAAAAACTGTTTTTT
TRBJ2-7 | TRBD1 | 13 | NA | TRBV6-6 | CASSSDRSHEQYF | TGTGCCAGCAGTTCGGACAGGTCCCACGAGCAGTACTTC
TRBJ1-5 | NA | 15 | NA | TRBV15 | CATSRDRGNGQPQHF | TGTGCCACCAGCAGAGACCGGGGGAATGGGCAGCCCCAGCATTTT
TRBJ2-7 | TRBD2 | 18 | NA | TRBV11-2 | CASSLPLGSAGGLYEQYF | TGTGCCAGCAGCTTACCCCTGGGATCTGCGGGAGGGCTTTACGAGCAGTACTTC
TRBJ1-1 | NA | 15 | NA | TRBV5-1 | CASSSNPQGNTEAFF | TGCGCCAGCAGCTCCAACCCACAGGGAAACACTGAAGCTTTCTTT
TRBJ1-4 | NA | 17 | NA | TRBV21-1 | CASSDPQGELTNEKLFF | TGTGCCAGCAGCGATCCTCAGGGGGAACTAACTAATGAAAAACTGTTTTTT
TRBJ1-6 | NA | 15 | NA | TRBV7-2 | CASSLGRTENSPLHF | TGTGCCAGCAGCTTAGGACGGACAGAGAATTCACCCCTCCACTTT
TRBJ2-3 | TRBD1 | 13 | NA | TRBV9 | CASTFQGADTQYF | TGTGCCAGCACGTTTCAGGGGGCAGACACGCAGTATTTT
TRBJ1-1 | TRBD1 | 16 | NA | TRBV6-1 | CASSDPTDRRSIEAFF | TGTGCCAGCAGTGACCCGACGGACAGGAGAAGTATTGAAGCTTTCTTT
TRBJ1-1 | NA | 14 | NA | TRBV19 | CASSPGRRSTEAFF | TGTGCCAGTAGTCCAGGACGGAGGAGCACTGAAGCTTTCTTT
TRBJ1-5 | NA | 15 | NA | TRBV6-1 | CASNFFGGGNQPQHF | TGTGCCAGCAACTTCTTCGGGGGTGGCAATCAGCCCCAGCATTTT
TRBJ2-7 | NA | 13 | NA | TRBV21-1 | CASSKQGPYEQYF | TGTGCCAGCAGCAAACAGGGTCCTTACGAGCAGTACTTC
TRBJ2-7 | NA | 21 | NA | TRBV21-1 | CASSLFQVPPEDSPENYEQYF | TGTGCCAGCAGCCTCTTCCAGGTGCCCCCCGAAGACAGCCCGGAAAACTACGAGCAGTACTTC